The 8 T cell receptor beta chains presented below share a single source sample, sequenced in a study of T cell repertoires in cytomegalovirus infection (dated by TCRdb to the late 2010s). No antigen has been assigned to these receptors. The listed sequencing device is Illumina HiSeq 1500. TCRdb redid the processing of the public reads, applying fastp at Q25 and MiXCR, and retained in-frame beta chains. Rows with a matching CDR3 protein are joined into one entry that keeps the most common DNA and genes. The table for this sample lists fewer than 850,000 distinct CDR3 sequences; almost 30% of them were counted only once. The ten largest clones add up to approximately 14% of the sample. What this sample's treatment or condition label stands for: in vitro stimulation with specific CMV peptide epitopes to enrich CMV-specific T cells. The sample was cultured CD8+ T cells from PBMCs, taken from culture after CMV antigen stimulation. These receptors all come from a human donor in good health (CMV status not recorded). Some clones in this sample may be carry-over from other donors' samples.

This clonotype has more than one count but fewer than ten. The genes are TRBV12-3 or TRBV12-4 and TRBJ1-3; D possibly corresponds to TRBD1 (6 bases). The length of the CDR3 is 16 residues. Trimming removed 0 bases at V and 2 bases at J, with 11 bases between. The CDR3: CASSLAYRDPGNTIYF. The CDR3 DNA follows: TGTGCCAGCAGTTTAGCGTACAGGGATCCTGGAAACACCATATATTTT.

CDR3 sequence: CAISDVQGADNEQYF. The CDR3 DNA reads TGTGCCATCAGTGACGTACAGGGGGCGGACAACGAGCAGTACTTC. V and J are TRBV10-3 and TRBJ2-7, with TRBD1 matching 9 bases. V was clipped by 3 bases and J by 5 bases; unmatched bases: 8. This CDR3 has 15 residues. Germline V lookup: CDR1 ENHRY, CDR2 SYGVKD.

The chain is built from TRBV9 and TRBJ2-1, with D possibly being TRBD2 (5 bases). This CDR3 region has 16 residues. V lost 3 bases and J 1 base, leaving 14 bases between the germline ends. Germline CDR1 is SGDLS and CDR2 is YYNGEE. CDR3 DNA: TGTGCCAGCAGCGCCTTGGACTCTCAATCCTACAATGAGCAGTTCTTC. Translated: CASSALDSQSYNEQFF.

V is TRBV6-1 and J is TRBJ2-1; 12 nucleotides match TRBD2. Looked up from germline, CDR1 is MNHNS and CDR2 is SASEGT. CDR3 length: 19 residues. With V trimmed by 5 bases and J by 4 bases, 15 bases remained unmatched. The CDR3 sequence: CASSSGGTSGSTGYNEQFF. The CDR3 DNA reads TGTGCCAGCAGTTCCGGTGGGACTAGCGGGTCTACGGGGTACAATGAGCAGTTCTTC.

The rearrangement uses TRBV5-8 and TRBJ2-1; D is unclear. Germline values: CDR1 SGHTS, CDR2 YDEGEE. Trimming stripped 0 bases from V and 6 bases from J, with 16 bases between. This CDR3 is 16 amino acids long. CDR3 bases: TGTGCCAGCAGCTTGGCTGGGCCGCCTTTGATCAATGAGCAGTTCTTC. Its translation is CASSLAGPPLINEQFF.

The chain employs TRBV6-1 and TRBJ1-2; D is unresolved. The CDR3 contains 16 residues. Germline-derived CDR1 and CDR2 are MNHNS and SASEGT. Trimming took off 0 bases at V and 6 bases at J, with 17 bases between the two ends. In nucleotides, the CDR3 is TGTGCCAGCAGTGAAGCGGTGATCCTCACTCGGGATGGCTACACCTTC. Its translation: CASSEAVILTRDGYTF.

This clonotype was seen more than once but under ten times. The chain has TRBV27 and TRBJ2-1; 7 bases fit TRBD1. The CDR3 totals 17 residues. J was trimmed by 3 bases and V by 6 bases; bases with no gene match: 14. CDR1 and CDR2 from the germline V gene are MNHEY and SMNVEV (reference sequence). CDR3 region: CASRTWTGSLDYNEQFF. The CDR3 bases are TGTGCCAGCAGAACTTGGACAGGCAGCCTTGACTACAATGAGCAGTTCTTC.

This clonotype was seen repeatedly, ten times or more. The chain joins TRBV12-3 or TRBV12-4 to TRBJ1-1; TRBD1 might be the D (5 bases). CDR3 length: 14 amino acids. V shed 2 bases and J shed 2 bases, with 9 bases lying between them. The CDR3 DNA follows: TGTGCCAGCAGTTTATTTAGGGGAAACACTGAAGCTTTCTTT. It is translated as CASSLFRGNTEAFF.